This T cell receptor beta chain was documented in a study of T cell repertoires in cytomegalovirus infection. CDR1 is SGHVS, CDR2 FQNEAQ, per germline. V gave up 5 bases and J gave up 0 bases, with 11 bases separating them. This CDR3 has 15 residues. This clonotype has ten or more counts. TCRdb re-called the reads through MiXCR, storing one row per CDR3 protein. Of around 740,000 distinct CDR3 sequences in the sample, less than 40% were seen once. Sequences were obtained from PBMCs. The receptor comes from a human donor in good health (CMV status not recorded). Some clones in this sample may be carry-over from other donors' samples. V and J are TRBV7-8 and TRBJ2-1; tentatively, D is TRBD2 (6 bases). For the CDR3, the DNA is TGTGCCAGCAGCCTAGGACTATTCTCCTACAATGAGCAGTTCTTC. Residues: CASSLGLFSYNEQFF.